One sample yielded the 20 T cell receptor beta chains listed below, sequenced in a study of blood T cell repertoires in COVID-19. Profiled with immunoSEQ multiplex PCR; TCRdb holds only in-frame clones, not every one. The data contain over 600,000 clones, approximately 90% of them singletons. Sequencing was done on a sample of peripheral blood. The receptors were gathered from a woman between 18 and 29 years old with acute or convalescent COVID-19.

The chain recombines TRBV7-9 with TRBJ2-7; no reliable D call. This CDR3 comprises 12 residues. Germline CDR1 and CDR2: SEHNR and FQNEAQ (reference sequence). V lost 5 bases and J 3 bases, leaving 8 bases between the germline ends. The CDR3, as DNA: TGTGCCAGCAGCCCTCGGTACTACGAGCAGTACTTC. Its translation: CASSPRYYEQYF. Based on the CDR3 plus reference TRBV7-9 and TRBJ2-7, the full variable domain is DTGVSQNPRHKITKRGQNVTFRCDPISEHNRLYWYRQTLGQGPEFLTYFQNEAQLEKSRLLSDRFSAERPKGSFSTLEIQRTEQGDSAMYLCASSPRYYEQYFGPGTRLTVT.

This clone was found a few times. This chain links TRBV7-9 with TRBJ1-6; D not resolved. Trimming removed 5 bases at V and 7 bases at J, with 15 bases between. The germline CDR1 and CDR2 sequences are SEHNR and FQNEAQ (reference sequence). This CDR3 spans 15 amino acids. CDR3 residues: CASSHDSSWNSPLHF. In DNA form, the CDR3 reads TGTGCCAGCAGCCATGACTCTAGCTGGAATTCACCCCTCCACTTT.

The chain carries TRBV12-3 or TRBV12-4 and TRBJ1-2; D remains ambiguous. V was clipped by 4 bases and J by 0 bases, with 6 bases between them. CDR3 length: 13 residues. The CDR3 sequence: CASSSRTNYGYTF. In DNA form, the CDR3 reads TGTGCCAGCAGTTCTAGGACTAACTATGGCTACACCTTC.

The chain recombines TRBV9 with TRBJ1-1, with D perhaps matching TRBD1 (6 bases). Per the germline V gene, CDR1 is SGDLS and CDR2 is YYNGEE. The V end lost 3 bases, the J end lost 4 bases, and 13 bases lay between the germline ends. This CDR3 contains 14 residues. The CDR3: CASSALTGLTEAFF. The DNA of the CDR3 is TGTGCCAGCAGCGCGTTGACAGGACTCACTGAAGCTTTCTTT.

The gene calls are TRBV19 and TRBJ1-1, with TRBD1 as a possible D gene (5 bases). This CDR3 has 13 residues. Germline V lookup: CDR1 LNHDA, CDR2 SQIVND (reference sequence). V gave up 9 bases and J gave up 5 bases, with 16 bases separating them. CDR3 nucleotides: TGTGCCAGCAGACAGTTAGGTGTAACTGAAGCTTTCTTT. This encodes CASRQLGVTEAFF.

This clone was seen a few times. J is TRBJ1-1 and V is TRBV18; 9 bases map to TRBD1. V lost 2 bases and J lost 1; bases outside the gene matches: 8. The CDR3 covers 17 residues. The germline CDR1 and CDR2 sequences are KGHSH and LQKENI. CDR3 in DNA: TGTGCCAGCTCACCATTTCCGGGACAGGGCCCGAACACTGAAGCTTTCTTT. Translated: CASSPFPGQGPNTEAFF. Looking up the rest from reference TRBV18 and TRBJ1-1 gives the full variable domain: NAGVMQNPRHLVRRRGQEARLRCSPMKGHSHVYWYRQLPEEGLKFMVYLQKENIIDESGMPKERFSAEFPKEGPSILRIQQVVRGDSAAYFCASSPFPGQGPNTEAFFGQGTRLTVV.

CDR3 in amino acids: CASSRAEGLYQPQHF. The CDR3 coding sequence is TGTGCCAGCAGCCGTGCCGAGGGTCTCTATCAGCCCCAGCATTTT. The chain has TRBV7-8 and TRBJ1-5; D is undetermined. Trimming pared 5 bases from V and 5 bases from J, leaving 16 bases between. Looked up from germline, CDR1 is SGHVS and CDR2 is FQNEAQ. The CDR3 is 15 amino acids.

The chain combines TRBV5-6 with TRBJ1-4; possibly TRBD1 for D (5 bases). In germline, CDR1 is SGHDT, CDR2 YYEEEE. Trimming removed 0 bases at V and 8 bases at J, with 17 bases between. The CDR3 spans 16 residues. The chain's CDR3 is CASSLAAGRVEEKLFF. DNA of the CDR3: TGTGCCAGCAGCTTGGCTGCTGGCAGGGTAGAAGAAAAACTGTTTTTT.

This clone was detected only once. The genes are TRBV5-1 and TRBJ2-3; D possibly corresponds to TRBD2 (5 bases). The CDR3 is made up of 15 amino acids. With 2 bases removed from V and 6 bases from J, the gap between germline ends came to 16 bases. From germline, CDR1 is SGHRS and CDR2 YFSETQ. CDR3: CASSFGETLRDTQYF. CDR3 in DNA: TGCGCCAGCAGCTTCGGGGAAACCTTGAGGGATACGCAGTATTTT.

This chain joins TRBV2 and TRBJ1-2; D is possibly TRBD1 (5 bases). Germline CDR1 and CDR2: SNHLY and FYNNEI. V was pared by 7 bases and J by 6 bases, with 12 bases between. The CDR3 is made up of 12 amino acids. The DNA of the CDR3 is TGTGCCAGCAAAGCACAAGGGGATGGCTACACCTTC. Translation: CASKAQGDGYTF.

This sequence joins TRBV4-1 and TRBJ1-5; weak D call: TRBD1 (6 bases). The length of the CDR3 is 19 residues. V gave up 3 bases and J gave up 6 bases, with 27 bases separating them. Germline loops: CDR1 MGHRA, CDR2 YSYEKL. CDR3 nucleotides: TGCGCCAGCAGCCACGTCCTGAGGGGGACCGCTACCCGAGGTCAGCCCCAGCATTTT. It specifies CASSHVLRGTATRGQPQHF.

The CDR3 DNA sequence: TGCGCCAGCAGCTTTAGCATTTTCGGGACAGGGTACAATGAGCAGTTCTTC. Translating it yields CASSFSIFGTGYNEQFF. The rearrangement links TRBV5-1 to TRBJ2-1; 9 nucleotides agree with TRBD1. Germline loops: CDR1 SGHRS, CDR2 YFSETQ. This CDR3 contains 17 residues. The V and J ends lost 2 bases and 4 bases, in that order; junction bases with no gene match: 10. Variable domain in full (rest from reference TRBV5-1 and TRBJ2-1): KAGVTQTPRYLIKTRGQQVTLSCSPISGHRSVSWYQQTPGQGLQFLFEYFSETQRNKGNFPGRFSGRQFSNSRSEMNVSTLELGDSALYLCASSFSIFGTGYNEQFFGPGTRLTVL.

The rearrangement links TRBV29-1 to TRBJ1-5, with 7 bases aligning to TRBD1. V lost 4 bases and J lost 6; bases outside the gene matches: 9. The CDR3 is made up of 14 amino acids. From germline, CDR1 is SQVTM and CDR2 ANQGSEA. The CDR3: CSVVGTAIGQPQHF. The CDR3 DNA sequence: TGCAGCGTTGTAGGGACAGCTATTGGTCAGCCCCAGCATTTT.

The genes are TRBV7-6 and TRBJ2-7, with D possibly matching TRBD1 (5 bases). V dropped 2 bases and J dropped 4 bases, with 18 bases sitting between them. The germline CDR1 and CDR2 sequences are SGHVS and FNYEAQ. The CDR3 runs to 16 residues. The CDR3 protein is CASSLFPQGNRYEQYF. CDR3 coding DNA: TGTGCCAGCAGCTTATTCCCGCAGGGTAATCGTTACGAGCAGTACTTC.

The chain has TRBV5-4 and TRBJ2-7, with 8 positions matching TRBD2. The V and J ends lost 4 bases and 1 base, in that order; junction bases with no gene match: 4. This CDR3 region has 14 residues. In germline, CDR1 is SGHNT, CDR2 YYREEE (reference sequence). Here the CDR3 reads CASSQRGRSYEQYF. DNA of the CDR3: TGTGCCAGCAGCCAGCGGGGGAGATCCTACGAGCAGTACTTC.

The chain recombines TRBV10-1 with TRBJ2-3; D might be TRBD1 (6 bases). This CDR3 contains 15 residues. The germline CDR1 and CDR2 sequences are WNHNN and SYGVQD (reference sequence). V lost 8 bases, J lost 2 bases, and 17 bases lay in between. CDR3 DNA sequence: TGCGCCAGCGAAGAGACAGGACGGTTCACAGATACGCAGTATTTT. As protein: CASEETGRFTDTQYF.

This clone was found once. CDR3 amino acids: CATGSNQPQHF. The CDR3 coding sequence is TGTGCCACAGGTAGCAATCAGCCCCAGCATTTT. The rearrangement links TRBV6-5 to TRBJ1-5; D remains unclear. The CDR3 loop spans 11 amino acids. CDR1 is MNHEY, CDR2 SVGAGI, per germline. Trimming stripped 10 bases from V and 0 bases from J, with 4 bases between.

The rearrangement joins TRBV6-5 to TRBJ1-5; a possible D gene is TRBD1 (6 bases). Per the germline V gene, CDR1 is MNHEY and CDR2 is SVGAGI. The CDR3 runs to 12 residues. V was shortened by 10 bases and J by 4 bases, with 11 bases between the two germline ends. The CDR3 loop is CAIQQGNQPQHF. The DNA of the CDR3 is TGTGCCATCCAACAGGGAAATCAGCCCCAGCATTTT.

V gene TRBV18 combines with J gene TRBJ1-1; the D is unclear. Germline V gene sequence: CDR1 KGHSH, CDR2 LQKENI. This CDR3 has 13 amino acids. The V end lost 5 bases, the J end lost 1 base, and 8 bases lay between the germline ends. In DNA form, the CDR3 reads TGTGCCAGCTCAGCTAGAGGGAACACTGAAGCTTTCTTT. Encoded protein: CASSARGNTEAFF.

This chain joins TRBV30 and TRBJ2-2, with D hard to call. This CDR3 comprises 13 residues. The germline V gene encodes CDR1 GTSNPN and CDR2 SVGIG (reference sequence). V gave up 4 bases and J gave up 2 bases, with 8 bases separating them. In DNA form, the CDR3 reads TGTGCCTGGACTGAACTCAACACCGGGGAGCTGTTTTTT. Its protein is CAWTELNTGELFF.